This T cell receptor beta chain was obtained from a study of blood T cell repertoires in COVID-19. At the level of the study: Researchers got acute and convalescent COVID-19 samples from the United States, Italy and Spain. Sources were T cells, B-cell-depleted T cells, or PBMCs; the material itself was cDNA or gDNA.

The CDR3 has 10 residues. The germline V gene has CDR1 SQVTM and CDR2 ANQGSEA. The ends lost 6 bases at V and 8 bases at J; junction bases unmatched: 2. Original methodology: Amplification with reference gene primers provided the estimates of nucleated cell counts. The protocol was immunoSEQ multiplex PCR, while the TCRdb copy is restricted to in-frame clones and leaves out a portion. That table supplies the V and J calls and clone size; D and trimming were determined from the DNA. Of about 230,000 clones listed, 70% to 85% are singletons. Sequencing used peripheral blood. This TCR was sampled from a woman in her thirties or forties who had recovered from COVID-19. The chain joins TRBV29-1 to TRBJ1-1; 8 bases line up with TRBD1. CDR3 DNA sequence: TGCAGCGTGGGACAGGTAGAAGCTTTCTTT. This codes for CSVGQVEAFF.